The following is a TCR beta chain sequence with its context. These data originate in a study of cytomegalovirus exposure and HLA in healthy donors. Use of 60 Vbeta and 13 Jbeta primers characterized the PCR. Assay: immunoSEQ multiplex PCR; the TCRdb copy retains only in-frame clones and omits some. The sample lists approximately 170,000 clones; 75% to 90% were seen once. The CDR3 totals 13 residues. Germline-derived CDR1 and CDR2 are GTSNPN and SVGIG (reference sequence). V was cut by 4 bases and J by 6 bases, with 15 bases left in between. This TCR was sampled from a boy aged 2-15 years in good health and CMV-seronegative. Sequencing was done on a sample of PBMCs. This sequence joins TRBV30 and TRBJ1-1; D gene unclear. The CDR3 region has the DNA TGTGCCTGGAACCAGAATCCCCGGGCTGAAGCTTTCTTT. It encodes CAWNQNPRAEAFF.